The rows below give T cell receptor beta chains drawn from one sample of a study of blood T cell repertoires in COVID-19. Assay: immunoSEQ multiplex PCR; the TCRdb copy retains only in-frame clones and omits some. The sample has fewer than 35,000 clones, roughly 89% seen once. The material sequenced was peripheral blood. Receptors originate from a man aged 80 or over with acute or convalescent COVID-19. The CDR3 runs from the conserved cysteine through the conserved F or W. The D gene is left open where the match is weak. Clone size, where shown, is once, few, many, or a class for clones that have expanded.

>TRBJ2-3|TRBV11-3|TRBD2|once
TGTGCCAGCAGCTTAGCTGGTAGCGGGAGGGAGACAGATACGCAGTATTTT
CASSLAGSGRETDTQYF
>TRBJ2-7|TRBV18|TRBD2|.
TGTGCCAGCTCACCGGGACTAGCGGGTTACGAGCAGTACTTC
CASSPGLAGYEQYF
>TRBJ1-5|TRBV6-9|TRBD1|.
TGTGCCGTCCGCACCCACAGGGGGCACAGCAATCAGCCCCAGCATTTT
CAVRTHRGHSNQPQHF
>TRBJ2-5|TRBV3-1/TRBV3-2|.|.
TGTGCCAGCAGGCACTCGGGAGAGGGAGAGACCCAGTACTTC
CASRHSGEGETQYF
>TRBJ1-1|TRBV4-1|TRBD1|.
TGCGCCAGCAGCCACGGACAGGGTACGACTGAAGCTTTCTTT
CASSHGQGTTEAFF
>TRBJ1-4|TRBV4-1|.|.
TGCGCCAGCAGCCAAGGTCGAGGACAGAAAAGTAATGAAAAACTGTTTTTT
CASSQGRGQKSNEKLFF
>TRBJ1-1|TRBV6-5|.|few
TGTGCCAGCAGCCGGACAGACACTGAAGCTTTCTTT
CASSRTDTEAFF
>TRBJ2-2|TRBV7-9|.|.
TGTGCCAGCAGCCTTGGCAGGGTGGTCACCGGGGAGCTGTTTTTT
CASSLGRVVTGELFF
>TRBJ2-1|TRBV28|TRBD2|.
TGTGCCAGCAGCCCGTGGAGGGCGGGAGATAACAATGAGCAGTTCTTC
CASSPWRAGDNNEQFF
>TRBJ1-2|TRBV28|TRBD1|.
TGTGCCAGCAGTTTAAACAGGGGGCTGGGTGGCTACACCTTC
CASSLNRGLGGYTF
>TRBJ2-2|TRBV19|TRBD1|.
TGTGCCAGCGCCACCGGGACAGGGGAGGCCGGGGAGCTGTTTTTT
CASATGTGEAGELFF
>TRBJ2-1|TRBV27|.|.
TGTGCCAGCAGTCCACAGGTAACCTATAGGGAGCAGTTCTTC
CASSPQVTYREQFF
>TRBJ1-2|TRBV2|TRBD1|.
TGTGCCAGCAGTGGCCCGGACAGGCCCGGCTACACCTTC
CASSGPDRPGYTF
>TRBJ2-3|TRBV6-4|.|.
TGTGCCAGCAGTGAGAAAGGGGCCGAGACAGATACGCAGTATTTT
CASSEKGAETDTQYF
>TRBJ2-7|TRBV19|TRBD2|.
TGTGCCAGTAGTAGCCAAATAGCGGGAGGGTTCGAGCAGTACTTC
CASSSQIAGGFEQYF
>TRBJ2-2|TRBV6-5|.|.
TGTGCCAGCAGTTACCGGTCCCCGGGTTCCACCGGGGAGCTGTTTTTT
CASSYRSPGSTGELFF
>TRBJ1-1|TRBV3-1/TRBV3-2|TRBD1|once
TGTGCCAGCAGCCAACGACAGGGGTTCACTGAAGCTTTCTTT
CASSQRQGFTEAFF
>TRBJ1-2|TRBV6-5|.|few
TGTGCCACCTCTAACCCAGGGGCAGATTATGGCTACACCTTC
CATSNPGADYGYTF
>TRBJ1-5|TRBV2|.|medium-sized
TGTGCCAGCTCCCAAGTCCAGGGCCCTAGCAATCAGCCCCAGCATTTT
CASSQVQGPSNQPQHF
>TRBJ1-5|TRBV5-6|.|.
TGTGCCAGCAGCTTGTCTTGGGGGCCGATTAATCAGCCCCAGCATTTT
CASSLSWGPINQPQHF
>TRBJ1-4|TRBV4-1|.|.
TGCGCCAGCAGCCAAGAAGGGAGTACTGGGGAAAAACTGTTTTTT
CASSQEGSTGEKLFF
>TRBJ2-7|TRBV28|TRBD2|.
TGTGCCAGCAGTTCCCCGACTAGCCGATCATTCTACGAGCAGTACTTC
CASSSPTSRSFYEQYF
>TRBJ2-4|TRBV2|TRBD1|.
TGTGCCAGCAGTGAAGCGCTGGGTGGGACAGGGAAAAACATTCAGTACTTC
CASSEALGGTGKNIQYF
>TRBJ1-5|TRBV19|.|few
TGTGCCAGTAGTTCCGGTGGGGGGGCTCGGCAGCCCCAGCATTTT
CASSSGGGARQPQHF
>TRBJ1-2|TRBV6-1|.|.
TGTGCCAGCACCCTCGGACAGAGCTCTAACTATGGCTACACCTTC
CASTLGQSSNYGYTF
>TRBJ2-7|TRBV27|TRBD1|.
TGTGCCAGCAGTTCGGTAACCGGGACAGCATCCCCTGGCGAGCAGTACTTC
CASSSVTGTASPGEQYF
>TRBJ2-1|TRBV12-3/TRBV12-4|.|.
TGTGCCAGCAGTTTAGATGGGGCCAATGAGCAGTTCTTC
CASSLDGANEQFF
>TRBJ1-2|TRBV11-2|.|.
TGTGCCAGCAGCTTAGGGGACACCAATAACTATGGCTACACCTTC
CASSLGDTNNYGYTF
>TRBJ2-1|TRBV10-1|TRBD1|.
TGCGCCATCACGGACAGGGGAGAGGATGAGCAGTTCTTC
CAITDRGEDEQFF
>TRBJ2-1|TRBV7-2|TRBD2|.
TGTGCCAGCAGCTTCCAAGCGGGAGTCGGTGAGCAGTTCTTC
CASSFQAGVGEQFF
>TRBJ2-1|TRBV10-3|.|.
TGTGCCATCAGTGAGACACGCAATGAGCAGTTCTTC
CAISETRNEQFF
>TRBJ1-2|TRBV4-1|TRBD1|.
TGCGCCAGCAGCCAAGTCTCGGGACAGGGATGGGGCTACACCTTC
CASSQVSGQGWGYTF
>TRBJ1-2|TRBV15|.|few
TGTGCCACCAGCAGAGACAGCTATGGCTACACCTTC
CATSRDSYGYTF
>TRBJ2-7|TRBV11-2|.|.
TGTGCCAGCAGCCACGTTGCGGGACGCTACGAGCAGTACTTC
CASSHVAGRYEQYF
>TRBJ2-7|TRBV18|TRBD2|.
TGTGCCAGCTCACCACCGGCTAGCGGGAGAGGCGAGCAGTACTTC
CASSPPASGRGEQYF
>TRBJ2-5|TRBV2|.|.
TGTGCCAGCAGGGCAGGAGGGAAGACCCAGTACTTC
CASRAGGKTQYF